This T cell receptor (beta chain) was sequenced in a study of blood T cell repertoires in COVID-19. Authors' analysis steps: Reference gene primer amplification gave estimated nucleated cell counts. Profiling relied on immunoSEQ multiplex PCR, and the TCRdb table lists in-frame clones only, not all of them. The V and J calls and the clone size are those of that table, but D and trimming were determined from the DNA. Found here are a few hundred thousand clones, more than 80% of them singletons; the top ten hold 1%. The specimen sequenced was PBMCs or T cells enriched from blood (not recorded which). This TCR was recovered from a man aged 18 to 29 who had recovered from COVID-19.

This CDR3 reads CASRWRSNEQFF. For the CDR3, the DNA is TGTGCCAGCAGATGGCGGAGCAATGAGCAGTTCTTC. The rearrangement joins TRBV6-5 to TRBJ2-1; the D is unclear. Germline V gene lookup returns CDR1 MNHEY and CDR2 SVGAGI. V dropped 6 bases and J dropped 6 bases, with 9 bases sitting between them. This CDR3 contains 12 residues.